This T cell receptor beta chain was documented in a study of T cells in narcolepsy. TCRdb's copy holds only in-frame clones and misses some; the assay was immunoSEQ multiplex PCR. The sample shows 37,000 or so clones, about 85% of them seen only once. This clone was seen only once. Unmatched junction bases numbered 26, after V lost 5 bases and J lost 6 bases. This CDR3 is 21 amino acids long. The germline gives CDR1 GTSNPN, CDR2 SVGIG (reference sequence). The TCR was taken from a human donor with narcolepsy. The V and J genes are TRBV30 and TRBJ2-6; 9 nucleotides match TRBD1. Sequencing was done on a sample of CD45RA- memory CD4+ T cells from PBMCs. DNA for the CDR3: TGTGCCTGGGCCCGGGGAGTGTACCGGGGACAGGGTAACCGTGAGGCCAACGTCCTGACTTTC. Translating it yields CAWARGVYRGQGNREANVLTF. Based on the CDR3 plus reference TRBV30 and TRBJ2-6, the full variable domain is SQTIHQWPATLVQPVGSPLSLECTVEGTSNPNLYWYRQAAGRGLQLLFYSVGIGQISSEVPQNLSASRPQDRQFILSSKKLLLSDSGFYLCAWARGVYRGQGNREANVLTFGAGSRLTVL.